What follows describes a single T cell receptor beta chain. What it binds is unknown. The length of the CDR3 is 16 residues. The germline V gene has CDR1 SGHTA and CDR2 FQGNSA. The germline V and J ends were trimmed by 1 base and 5 bases, with 17 bases remaining between them. Sequencing used immunoSEQ multiplex PCR; TCRdb keeps in-frame clones, though not all of them. In the table there are roughly 2.5 million clones, around nine tenths of which are singletons. This entry is derived from a study of shared clonotypes between healthy human individuals. Study findings and constraints: In contrast to clonotypes shared by all four donors, non-shared clonotypes had lower generation probabilities.

CD45RA+ naive and CD45RA-negative memory subsets were separated from CD4+ cells. Sequencing was carried out using naive CD4+ T cells sorted from blood. Subset of the sample: CD45RA+ positively selected. This TCR was recovered from a man between 18 and 35 years old in good health. The chain is built from TRBV7-2 and TRBJ2-5; either TRBD1 or TRBD2 may supply D (5 bases each). The DNA of the CDR3 is TGTGCCAGCAGCTTAGGGGCCGGGGCCCACGGGGAGACCCAGTACTTC. Amino acid sequence: CASSLGAGAHGETQYF.